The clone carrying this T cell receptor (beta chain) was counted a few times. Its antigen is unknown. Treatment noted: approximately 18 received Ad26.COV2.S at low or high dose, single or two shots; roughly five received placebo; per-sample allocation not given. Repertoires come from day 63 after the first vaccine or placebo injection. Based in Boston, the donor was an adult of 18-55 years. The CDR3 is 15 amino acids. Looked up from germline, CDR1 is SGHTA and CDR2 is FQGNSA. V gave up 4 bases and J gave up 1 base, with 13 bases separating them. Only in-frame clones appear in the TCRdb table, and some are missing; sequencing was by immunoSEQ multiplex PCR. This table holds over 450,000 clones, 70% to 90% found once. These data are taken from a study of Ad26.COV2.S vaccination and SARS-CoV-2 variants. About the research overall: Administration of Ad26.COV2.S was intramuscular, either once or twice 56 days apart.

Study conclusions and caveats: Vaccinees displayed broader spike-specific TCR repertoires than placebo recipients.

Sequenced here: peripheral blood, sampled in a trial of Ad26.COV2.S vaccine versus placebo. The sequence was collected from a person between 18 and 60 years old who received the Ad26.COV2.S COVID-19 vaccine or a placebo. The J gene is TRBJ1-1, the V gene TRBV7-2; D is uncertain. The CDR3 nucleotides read TGTGCCAGCAGCTACGGTCCACATGAGAACACTGAAGCTTTCTTT. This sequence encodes CASSYGPHENTEAFF. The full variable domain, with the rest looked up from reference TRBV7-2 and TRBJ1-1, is GAGVSQSPSNKVTEKGKDVELRCDPISGHTALYWYRQSLGQGLEFLIYFQGNSAPDKSGLPSDRFSAERTGGSVSTLTIQRTQQEDSAVYLCASSYGPHENTEAFFGQGTRLTVV.